This section outlines one T cell receptor beta chain sequence together with its context. The sample comes from a study of blood T cell repertoires in COVID-19. Generated by immunoSEQ multiplex PCR, the TCRdb table keeps only in-frame clones and is missing some. The data show roughly 130,000 clones, with over 80% seen just once and under 2.5% held by the top ten. Germline V gene data show CDR1 as LNHNV and CDR2 as YYDKDF (reference sequence). The CDR3 length is 14 residues. V trimming: 5 bases; J trimming: 8 bases; junction bases outside the gene matches: 10. This sequence joins TRBV15 and TRBJ1-2; TRBD1 matches 8 bases. The receptor was isolated from a man aged 65 to 79 with acute or convalescent COVID-19. The sample comprised peripheral blood. The CDR3 DNA is TGTGCCACCAGCTTACAGGGGGATAGTTGGGGCTACACCTTC. Protein product: CATSLQGDSWGYTF.